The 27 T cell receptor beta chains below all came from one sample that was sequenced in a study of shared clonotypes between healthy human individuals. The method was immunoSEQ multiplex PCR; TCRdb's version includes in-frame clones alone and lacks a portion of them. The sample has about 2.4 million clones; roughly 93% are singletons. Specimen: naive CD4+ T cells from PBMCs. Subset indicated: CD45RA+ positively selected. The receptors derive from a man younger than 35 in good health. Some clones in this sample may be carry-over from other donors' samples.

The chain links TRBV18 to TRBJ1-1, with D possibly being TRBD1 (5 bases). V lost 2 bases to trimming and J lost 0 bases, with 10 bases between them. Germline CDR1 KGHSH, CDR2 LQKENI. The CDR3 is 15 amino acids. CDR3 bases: TGTGCCAGCTCACCAGACGACAGTTTGAACACTGAAGCTTTCTTT. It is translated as CASSPDDSLNTEAFF.

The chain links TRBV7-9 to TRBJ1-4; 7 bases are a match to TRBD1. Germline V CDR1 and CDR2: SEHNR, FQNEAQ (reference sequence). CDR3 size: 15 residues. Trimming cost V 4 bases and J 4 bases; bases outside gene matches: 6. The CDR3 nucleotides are TGTGCCAGCAGCTCGAGGGACAGACTTAATGAAAAACTGTTTTTT. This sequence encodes CASSSRDRLNEKLFF.

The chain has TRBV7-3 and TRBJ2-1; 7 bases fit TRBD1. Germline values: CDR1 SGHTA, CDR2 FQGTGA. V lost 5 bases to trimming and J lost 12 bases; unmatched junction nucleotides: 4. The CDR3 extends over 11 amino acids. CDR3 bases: TGTGCCAGCAGCGACAGGGACAGGCAGTTCTTC. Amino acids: CASSDRDRQFF. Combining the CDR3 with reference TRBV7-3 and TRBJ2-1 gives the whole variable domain GAGVSQTPSNKVTEKGKYVELRCDPISGHTALYWYRQSLGQGPEFLIYFQGTGAADDSGLPNDRFFAVRPEGSVSTLKIQRTERGDSAVYLCASSDRDRQFFGPGTRLTVL.

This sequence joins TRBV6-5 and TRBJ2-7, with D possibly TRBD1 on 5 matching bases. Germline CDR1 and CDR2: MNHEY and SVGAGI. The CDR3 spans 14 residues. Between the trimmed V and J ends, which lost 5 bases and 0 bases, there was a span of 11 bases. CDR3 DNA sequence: TGTGCCAGCAGTCAAAGACAGAGCTCCTACGAGCAGTACTTC. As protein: CASSQRQSSYEQYF.

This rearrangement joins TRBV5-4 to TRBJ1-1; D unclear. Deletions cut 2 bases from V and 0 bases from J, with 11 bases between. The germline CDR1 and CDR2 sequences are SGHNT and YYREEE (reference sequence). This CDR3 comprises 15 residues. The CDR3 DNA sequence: TGTGCCAGCAGCTTTCAACATGGCGTGAACACTGAAGCTTTCTTT. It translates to CASSFQHGVNTEAFF.

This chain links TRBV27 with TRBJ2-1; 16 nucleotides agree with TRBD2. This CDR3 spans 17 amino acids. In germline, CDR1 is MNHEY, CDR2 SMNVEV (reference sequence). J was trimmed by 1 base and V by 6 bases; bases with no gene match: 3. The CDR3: CASSEGLAGGSYNEQFF. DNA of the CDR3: TGTGCCAGCAGCGAGGGACTAGCGGGAGGGTCCTACAATGAGCAGTTCTTC.

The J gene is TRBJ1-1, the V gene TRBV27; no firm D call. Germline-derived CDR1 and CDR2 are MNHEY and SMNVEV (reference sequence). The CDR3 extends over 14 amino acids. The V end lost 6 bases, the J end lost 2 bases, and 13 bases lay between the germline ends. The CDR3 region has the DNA TGTGCCAGCAGATTGACGAGAGACAACACTGAAGCTTTCTTT. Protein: CASRLTRDNTEAFF.

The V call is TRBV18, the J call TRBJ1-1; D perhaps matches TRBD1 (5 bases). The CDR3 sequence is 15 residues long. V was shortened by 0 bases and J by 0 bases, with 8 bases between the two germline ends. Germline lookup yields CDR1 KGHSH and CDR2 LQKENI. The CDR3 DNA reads TGTGCCAGCTCACCACCGACAGCCATGAACACTGAAGCTTTCTTT. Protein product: CASSPPTAMNTEAFF. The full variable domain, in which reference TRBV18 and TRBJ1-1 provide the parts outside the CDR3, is NAGVMQNPRHLVRRRGQEARLRCSPMKGHSHVYWYRQLPEEGLKFMVYLQKENIIDESGMPKERFSAEFPKEGPSILRIQQVVRGDSAAYFCASSPPTAMNTEAFFGQGTRLTVV.

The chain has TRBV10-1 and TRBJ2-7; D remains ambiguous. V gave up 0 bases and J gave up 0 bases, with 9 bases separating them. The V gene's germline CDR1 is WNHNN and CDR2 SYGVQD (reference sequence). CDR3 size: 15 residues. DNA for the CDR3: TGCGCCAGCAGTGAGTCTATAGTGAGCTCCTACGAGCAGTACTTC. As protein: CASSESIVSSYEQYF.

CDR3 in amino acids: CASSSGLAGVVGTQYF. The CDR3 DNA reads TGTGCCAGCAGCTCCGGACTAGCGGGAGTGGTCGGTACGCAGTATTTT. The rearrangement joins TRBV7-3 to TRBJ2-3; TRBD2 matches 13 bases. This CDR3 contains 16 residues. The V gene end was trimmed by 4 bases and the J gene end by 8 bases; junction bases not matched to a gene: 9. Germline CDR1 and CDR2: SGHTA and FQGTGA.

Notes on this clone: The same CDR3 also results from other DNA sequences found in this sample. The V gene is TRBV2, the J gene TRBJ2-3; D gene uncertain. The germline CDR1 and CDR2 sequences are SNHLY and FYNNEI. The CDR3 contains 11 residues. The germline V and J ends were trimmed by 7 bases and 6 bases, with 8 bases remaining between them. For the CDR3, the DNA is TGTGCCAGCACCAATGCGGATACGCAGTATTTT. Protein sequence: CASTNADTQYF.

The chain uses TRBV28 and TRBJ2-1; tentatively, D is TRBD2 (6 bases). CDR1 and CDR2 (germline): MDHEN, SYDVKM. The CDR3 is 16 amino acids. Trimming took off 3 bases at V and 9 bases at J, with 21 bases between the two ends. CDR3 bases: TGTGCCAGCAGTTTCTCCCCGATCTTTTCGCGGGGTGAGCAGTTCTTC. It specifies CASSFSPIFSRGEQFF.

The CDR3 is CASSIRQPLGYTF. Written as DNA, the CDR3 is TGTGCCAGTAGTATACGACAGCCGCTTGGCTACACCTTC. V and J are TRBV19 and TRBJ1-2; possible D gene TRBD1, 5 bases. Trimming pared 2 bases from V and 7 bases from J, leaving 11 bases between. From germline, CDR1 is LNHDA and CDR2 SQIVND (reference sequence). This CDR3 contains 13 residues.

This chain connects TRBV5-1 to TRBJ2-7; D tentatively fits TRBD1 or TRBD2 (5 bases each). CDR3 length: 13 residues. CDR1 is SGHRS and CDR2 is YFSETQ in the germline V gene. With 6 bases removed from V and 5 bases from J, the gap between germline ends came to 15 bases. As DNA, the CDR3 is TGCGCCAGCAACTTTCTGGGGGAGAACGAGCAGTACTTC. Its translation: CASNFLGENEQYF.

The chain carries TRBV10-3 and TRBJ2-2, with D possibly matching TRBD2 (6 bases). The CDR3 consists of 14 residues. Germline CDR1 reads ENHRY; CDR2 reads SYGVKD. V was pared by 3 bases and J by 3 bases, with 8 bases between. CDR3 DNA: TGTGCCATCAGTGACGGAGGGCACACCGGGGAGCTGTTTTTT. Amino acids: CAISDGGHTGELFF.

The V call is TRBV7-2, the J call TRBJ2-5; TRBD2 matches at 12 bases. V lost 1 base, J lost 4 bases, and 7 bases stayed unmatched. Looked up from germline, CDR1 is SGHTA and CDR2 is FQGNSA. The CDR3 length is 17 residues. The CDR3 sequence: CASSLVLAGGFRETQYF. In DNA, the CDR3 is TGTGCCAGCAGCTTAGTGCTAGCGGGAGGGTTTAGAGAGACCCAGTACTTC.

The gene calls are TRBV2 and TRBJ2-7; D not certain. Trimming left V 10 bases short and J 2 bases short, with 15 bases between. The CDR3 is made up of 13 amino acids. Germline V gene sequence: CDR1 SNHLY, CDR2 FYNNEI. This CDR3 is CATDGENPYEQYF. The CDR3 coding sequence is TGTGCCACGGACGGAGAAAATCCCTACGAGCAGTACTTC.

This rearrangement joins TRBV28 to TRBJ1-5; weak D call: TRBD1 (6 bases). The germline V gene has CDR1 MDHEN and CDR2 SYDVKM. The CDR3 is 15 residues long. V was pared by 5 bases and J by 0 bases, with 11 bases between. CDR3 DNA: TGTGCCAGCAGTCCTAGGACAGCTAGCAATCAGCCCCAGCATTTT. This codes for CASSPRTASNQPQHF.

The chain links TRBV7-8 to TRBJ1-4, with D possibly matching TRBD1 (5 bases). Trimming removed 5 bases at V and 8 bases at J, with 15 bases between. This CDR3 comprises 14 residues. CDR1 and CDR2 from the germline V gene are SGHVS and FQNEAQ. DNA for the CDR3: TGTGCCAGCAGCCCCGGGCAGGGACGGGAAAAACTGTTTTTT. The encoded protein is CASSPGQGREKLFF.

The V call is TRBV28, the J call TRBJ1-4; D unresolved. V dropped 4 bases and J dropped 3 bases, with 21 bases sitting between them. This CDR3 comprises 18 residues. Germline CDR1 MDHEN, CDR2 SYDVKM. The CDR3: CASSSNGRQAGSNEKLFF. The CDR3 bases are TGTGCCAGCAGTTCAAACGGGAGGCAGGCGGGCTCTAATGAAAAACTGTTTTTT.

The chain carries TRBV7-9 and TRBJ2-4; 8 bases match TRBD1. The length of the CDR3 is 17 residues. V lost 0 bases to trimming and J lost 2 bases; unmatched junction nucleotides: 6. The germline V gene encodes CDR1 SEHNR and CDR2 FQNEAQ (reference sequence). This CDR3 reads CASSLAGQGMTKNIQYF. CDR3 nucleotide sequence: TGTGCCAGCAGCTTAGCTGGACAGGGAATGACCAAAAACATTCAGTACTTC.

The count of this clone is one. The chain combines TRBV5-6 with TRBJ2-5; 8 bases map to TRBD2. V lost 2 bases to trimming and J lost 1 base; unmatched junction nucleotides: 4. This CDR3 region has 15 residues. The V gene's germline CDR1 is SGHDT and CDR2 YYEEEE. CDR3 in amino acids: CASSFYGGVQETQYF. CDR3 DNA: TGTGCCAGCAGCTTCTACGGGGGGGTCCAAGAGACCCAGTACTTC.

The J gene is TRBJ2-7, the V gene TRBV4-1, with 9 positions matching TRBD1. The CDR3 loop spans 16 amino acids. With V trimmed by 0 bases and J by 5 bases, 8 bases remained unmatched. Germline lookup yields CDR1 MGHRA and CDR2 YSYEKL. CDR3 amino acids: CASSQDFRDRAHEQYF. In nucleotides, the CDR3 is TGCGCCAGCAGCCAAGATTTTAGGGACAGGGCCCACGAGCAGTACTTC.

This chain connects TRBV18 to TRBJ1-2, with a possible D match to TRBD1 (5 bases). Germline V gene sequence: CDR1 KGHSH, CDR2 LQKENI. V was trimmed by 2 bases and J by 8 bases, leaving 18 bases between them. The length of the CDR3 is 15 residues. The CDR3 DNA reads TGTGCCAGCTCACCAGATAAACAGCAGGGCTTCGGCTACACCTTC. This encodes CASSPDKQQGFGYTF.

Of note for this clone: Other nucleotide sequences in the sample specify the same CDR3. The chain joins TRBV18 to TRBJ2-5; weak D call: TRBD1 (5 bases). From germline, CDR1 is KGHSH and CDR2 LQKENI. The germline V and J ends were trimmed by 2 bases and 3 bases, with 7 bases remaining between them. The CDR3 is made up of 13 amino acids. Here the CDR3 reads CASSPSGKETQYF. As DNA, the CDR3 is TGTGCCAGCTCACCATCAGGGAAAGAGACCCAGTACTTC. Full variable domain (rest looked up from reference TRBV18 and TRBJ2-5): NAGVMQNPRHLVRRRGQEARLRCSPMKGHSHVYWYRQLPEEGLKFMVYLQKENIIDESGMPKERFSAEFPKEGPSILRIQQVVRGDSAAYFCASSPSGKETQYFGPGTRLLVL.

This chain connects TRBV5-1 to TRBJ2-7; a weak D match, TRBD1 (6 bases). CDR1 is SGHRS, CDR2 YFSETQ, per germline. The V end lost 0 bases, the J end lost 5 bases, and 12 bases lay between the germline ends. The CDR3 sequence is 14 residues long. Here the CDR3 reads CASSLGGLGHEQYF. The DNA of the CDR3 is TGCGCCAGCAGCTTGGGGGGGCTCGGGCACGAGCAGTACTTC.

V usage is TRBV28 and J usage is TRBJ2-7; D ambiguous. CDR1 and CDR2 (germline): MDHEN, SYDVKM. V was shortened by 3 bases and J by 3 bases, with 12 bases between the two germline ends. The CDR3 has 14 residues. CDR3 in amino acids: CASSLPGPFYEQYF. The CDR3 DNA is TGTGCCAGCAGTTTGCCAGGTCCTTTCTACGAGCAGTACTTC.